This TCR beta chain was sequenced for a study of blood T cell repertoires in COVID-19 (dated by TCRdb to 2019 to 2021). Study-wide context: Collaborator samples came from the United States, Italy and Spain and covered acute and convalescent phases of COVID-19. The material from the prospective study consisted of cDNA or gDNA derived from T cells, B-cell-depleted T cells, or PBMCs. Deeply sampled blood TCRbeta repertoires from subjects exposed to, actively infected with, or recovered from COVID-19 were included in the dataset. The repertoires were made available in a free public database intended to serve as a resource for research on the immune response to SARS-CoV-2. The samples were drawn from two sources: the first 160 participants of the ongoing ImmuneRACE study, and fewer than 1,500 subjects contributed by 6 global collaborators. Sample metadata almost always included a de-identified subject ID, COVID-19 status, age in years and sex. Where available, HLA class I and class II types were obtained from metadata supplied by the sample provider rather than from assay-based typing. Broad study findings and their caveats: The quantity of clinical and demographic metadata differed by source and by participant and was supplied without curation.

Comment on this clone: What antigen it recognizes has not been identified. No much larger clone is present one base from it, and per-base qualities are unavailable.

Collaborating institutions collected whole blood in K2EDTA tubes following their own protocols. For TCRbeta analysis, collaborators shipped samples as frozen whole blood, isolated PBMCs, or DNA extracted from either of those sample types. The junction carries 11 bases between V and J, which are trimmed by 3 bases and 1 base respectively. The CDR3 starts with the cysteine, ends with the phenylalanine, and has 15 residues. Only CDR3 DNA is held: 45 bases, read in frame from base 1. Taken from the germline V gene (reference sequence), the CDR1 and CDR2 loops are LNHDA and SQIVND. TCRbeta CDR3 regions were amplified from genomic DNA using the immunoSEQ Assay, a bias-controlled multiplex PCR. In the authors' own workflow: Nucleated cell counts per sample were estimated from amplification of reference gene primers within the assay. To quantify the absolute abundance of each unique TCRbeta CDR3 rearrangement, sequence reads were collapsed and filtered. For each sample, productive Simpson clonality was calculated as the square root of Simpson's diversity index across productive rearrangements. The table comes from immuneACCESS by way of TCRdb, which keeps in-frame sequences with V and J called. Part of the clones is missing from these tables; in studies checked, under half for an unresolved V gene and the rest for unknown reasons. The V and J calls and clone size were taken over from that table, and D and trimming were inferred from the DNA. Counted in this sample were fewer than 100,000 clones; about four fifths of them appeared once. The ten biggest clones cover approximately 24% of the sample.

Here the chain combines TRBV19 and TRBJ2-3, with no confidently assigned D gene. The sequence derives from a man in his 70s with acute or convalescent COVID-19. Sequences were obtained from peripheral blood. The nucleotides are TGTGCCAGTAGTATGTCGTTGCGGCGCACAGATACGCAGTATTTT. This encodes CASSMSLRRTDTQYF.